These 25 T cell receptor beta chains share one sample of origin, sequenced in a study of CD8 T cells in ankylosing spondylitis (dated by TCRdb to the late 2010s). Library preparation was by 5' RACE. Instrument used: Illumina HiSeq 2500. The public reads were reanalyzed by TCRdb: fastp trimming at Q25, MiXCR alignment, in-frame beta chains only. A single entry per CDR3 protein holds the most common genes and DNA from its merged rows. Recorded for this sample are some 130,000 distinct CDR3 sequences; roughly 8% of them occurred a single time. Approximately 7% of the sample rests with the top ten. Sample: synovial fluid, either unsorted or a sorted T cell fraction (not recorded which). These receptors originate from a male donor with ankylosing spondylitis.

There are many counts of this clonotype. The J gene is TRBJ1-5, the V gene TRBV4-3; D remains ambiguous. Trimming left V 0 bases short and J 0 bases short, with 12 bases between. This CDR3 contains 17 residues. Germline CDR1 is LGHNA and CDR2 is YSLEER. The CDR3 coding sequence is TGCGCCAGCAGCCAAGATCTGCAGGCAGTTAGCAATCAGCCCCAGCATTTT. Its protein is CASSQDLQAVSNQPQHF.

This clonotype occurred many times. J is TRBJ1-3 and V is TRBV12-3 or TRBV12-4; D gene unclear. This CDR3 comprises 17 residues. The V gene lost 2 bases and the J gene lost 0 bases, with 14 bases spanning the gap. CDR3 region: CASSLRIGMSSGNTIYF. CDR3 sequence (DNA): TGTGCCAGCAGTTTAAGGATCGGCATGAGCTCTGGAAACACCATATATTTT.

The chain uses TRBV5-1 and TRBJ1-1; D is unresolved. From germline, CDR1 is SGHRS and CDR2 YFSETQ. Trimming took 1 base from V and 5 from J, leaving 9 bases between them. The CDR3 has 13 residues. The CDR3 nucleotides are TGCGCCAGCAGCTTGATCTTGAGTACTGAAGCTTTCTTT. This codes for CASSLILSTEAFF.

This chain joins TRBV4-3 and TRBJ1-1; possible D gene TRBD1, 5 bases. The germline V and J ends were trimmed by 1 base and 1 base, with 7 bases remaining between them. Germline V gene lookup returns CDR1 LGHNA and CDR2 YSLEER. The CDR3 length is 14 residues. CDR3 in amino acids: CASSQGGGNTEAFF. As DNA, the CDR3 is TGCGCCAGCAGCCAAGGGGGGGGGAACACTGAAGCTTTCTTT.

V gene TRBV10-3 combines with J gene TRBJ2-7; D is uncertain. V was pared by 5 bases and J by 6 bases, with 8 bases between. CDR3 length equals 11 residues. In germline, CDR1 is ENHRY, CDR2 SYGVKD. CDR3 sequence (DNA): TGTGCCATCAGTAGAACCGGCGAGCAGTACTTC. This translates into CAISRTGEQYF.

This clonotype has a handful of counts. The chain uses TRBV5-1 and TRBJ1-4; D not resolved. The V end was cut by 1 base, the J end by 6 bases, with 7 bases between. The germline gives CDR1 SGHRS, CDR2 YFSETQ. This CDR3 has 13 amino acids. CDR3 DNA: TGCGCCAGCAGCTTGCTTGCCGATGAAAAACTGTTTTTT. Its translation: CASSLLADEKLFF.

This clonotype was detected only a few times. The chain uses TRBV20-1 and TRBJ2-3; 7 bases agree with TRBD1. CDR3 length: 16 amino acids. With 0 bases clipped from V and 1 base from J, the junction kept 7 bases outside the gene matches. Germline CDR1 reads DFQATT; CDR2 reads SNEGSKA (reference sequence). The CDR3 DNA reads TGCAGTGCTAGAGATCAGGGCCAGGGGGGCACAGATACGCAGTATTTT. Its protein product is CSARDQGQGGTDTQYF.

The sample holds many counts of this clonotype. The chain employs TRBV2 and TRBJ1-5; D unresolved. Deletions cut 5 bases from V and 3 bases from J, with 8 bases between. CDR3 length: 13 amino acids. The germline V gene has CDR1 SNHLY and CDR2 FYNNEI. In nucleotides, the CDR3 is TGTGCCAGCAGTCAATCGTTCAATCAGCCCCAGCATTTT. Protein: CASSQSFNQPQHF.

This clonotype was seen at least ten times. The rearrangement joins TRBV20-1 to TRBJ1-1; no clear D gene. This CDR3 is 15 amino acids long. Germline assignment: CDR1 DFQATT and CDR2 SNEGSKA (reference sequence). Trimming removed 0 bases at V and 4 bases at J, with 15 bases between. The chain's CDR3 is CSARDVRVGSTEAFF. The CDR3 bases are TGCAGTGCTAGAGATGTCCGGGTAGGATCCACTGAAGCTTTCTTT.

A few counts support this clonotype. The V gene is TRBV2, the J gene TRBJ2-3, with 8 bases fitting TRBD2. The germline CDR1 and CDR2 sequences are SNHLY and FYNNEI. With 10 bases clipped from V and 5 bases from J, the junction kept 11 bases outside the gene matches. This CDR3 has 14 amino acids. The CDR3 DNA reads TGTGCCAACGACCTCGGGGGGGCTAGAGATACGCAGTATTTT. Amino acid sequence: CANDLGGARDTQYF.

This clonotype was seen a handful of times. The rearrangement links TRBV27 to TRBJ1-5; D is possibly TRBD1 (5 bases). Germline V CDR1 and CDR2: MNHEY, SMNVEV (reference sequence). The V and J ends lost 0 bases and 7 bases respectively, with 16 bases between them. The CDR3 is 16 amino acids. The DNA of the CDR3 is TGTGCCAGCAGTTTATCGAACCCAGGGTATGGCCAGCCCCAGCATTTT. Encoded protein: CASSLSNPGYGQPQHF.

Ten or more counts support this clonotype. The genes are TRBV7-8 and TRBJ2-5; D is possibly TRBD1 or TRBD2 (5 bases each). The germline V gene has CDR1 SGHVS and CDR2 FQNEAQ. Trimming took off 5 bases at V and 1 base at J, with 8 bases between the two ends. This CDR3 contains 13 residues. This CDR3 reads CASSDGTQETQYF. CDR3 nucleotides: TGTGCCAGCAGCGATGGGACCCAAGAGACCCAGTACTTC.

The chain uses TRBV5-6 and TRBJ2-5; D may match TRBD1 or TRBD2 (5 bases each). The V gene's germline CDR1 is SGHDT and CDR2 YYEEEE. The CDR3 contains 14 residues. V was shortened by 3 bases and J by 2 bases, with 11 bases between the two germline ends. CDR3: CASSWTRGQETQYF. The CDR3 DNA reads TGTGCCAGCAGCTGGACGAGGGGTCAAGAGACCCAGTACTTC.

This clonotype came up many times. The gene calls are TRBV5-1 and TRBJ2-7, with 7 bases aligning to TRBD1. The CDR3 spans 15 residues. V was pared by 4 bases and J by 5 bases, with 12 bases of the junction left unmatched. Germline CDR1 is SGHRS and CDR2 is YFSETQ. CDR3 nucleotide sequence: TGCGCCAGCAGCGCTGCCCTGGGACAGCCTCACGAGCAGTACTTC. This sequence encodes CASSAALGQPHEQYF.

This clonotype was found many times. V is TRBV20-1 and J is TRBJ1-2; D is unclear. V lost 3 bases and J lost 0, with 8 bases in between. In germline, CDR1 is DFQATT, CDR2 SNEGSKA (reference sequence). The CDR3 runs 13 residues. CDR3 sequence: CSASVPSNYGYTF. The CDR3 nucleotides read TGCAGTGCTAGTGTACCCTCTAACTATGGCTACACCTTC.

This clonotype was counted many times. V gene TRBV27 combines with J gene TRBJ1-4; D unclear. Trimming cost V 6 bases and J 4 bases, with 9 bases left between them. The CDR3 runs 13 residues. Germline V gene lookup returns CDR1 MNHEY and CDR2 SMNVEV (reference sequence). CDR3 in amino acids: CASRSRNNEKLFF. In DNA form, the CDR3 reads TGTGCCAGCAGAAGTCGGAATAATGAAAAACTGTTTTTT.

This clonotype has ten or more counts. The chain links TRBV6-1 to TRBJ1-2; 8 nucleotides match TRBD1. CDR3 length: 13 residues. The V segment lost 6 bases and the J segment 8 bases; nucleotides outside the gene matches: 8. Germline V gene data show CDR1 as MNHNS and CDR2 as SASEGT. DNA of the CDR3: TGTGCCAGCAGCGGACAGGGACCCGGGGGCTACACCTTC. Amino acids: CASSGQGPGGYTF.

This clonotype was counted ten times or more. The chain combines TRBV4-3 with TRBJ2-3; 7 bases align to TRBD2. The CDR3 has 14 residues. The junction had 5 bases not matched to a gene; V was cut back by 2 bases and J by 6 bases. The germline gives CDR1 LGHNA, CDR2 YSLEER. CDR3 loop: CASSQWGGTDTQYF. The CDR3 DNA follows: TGCGCCAGCAGCCAATGGGGGGGGACGGATACGCAGTATTTT.

The chain couples TRBV5-2 to TRBJ1-4; the D segment call TRBD1 is taken from the table without a DNA check. TRBV5-2 is a recognized pseudogene. The CDR3 loop spans 14 amino acids. The CDR3 protein is CAMSHRVFEEKLFF. In nucleotides, the CDR3 is TGTGCCATGAGCCACAGGGTGTTCGAAGAAAAACTGTTTTTT.

This clonotype showed up many times. The CDR3 sequence: CASIIGLGAKNIQYF. CDR3 in DNA: TGTGCCAGCATCATCGGGTTAGGGGCCAAAAACATTCAGTACTTC. The chain joins TRBV27 to TRBJ2-4; D ambiguous. Trimming shortened V by 7 bases and J by 1 base, and 14 bases separated the two germline ends. CDR1 and CDR2 from the germline V gene are MNHEY and SMNVEV (reference sequence). CDR3 size: 15 residues.

Many counts were recorded for this clonotype. CDR3 nucleotides: TGCAGCGTCGTTAAAATGGGGGGGCTTTTCTACGAGCAGTACTTC. Encoded protein: CSVVKMGGLFYEQYF. The gene calls are TRBV29-1 and TRBJ2-7; maybe TRBD2 (7 bases). There are 15 residues in the CDR3. Germline CDR1 SQVTM, CDR2 ANQGSEA. Trimming pared 6 bases from V and 3 bases from J, leaving 21 bases between.

This clonotype has ten or more counts. This chain connects TRBV10-3 to TRBJ1-5; TRBD1 aligns across 8 bases. Germline CDR1 is ENHRY and CDR2 is SYGVKD. Trimming removed 5 bases from V and 9 bases from J; junction bases left unmatched: 9. The CDR3 is 14 residues long. CDR3 nucleotide sequence: TGTGCCATCAGTCCGGACAGGGAAGGACGGCCCCAGCATTTT. This translates into CAISPDREGRPQHF.

This clonotype showed up many times. The chain combines TRBV28 with TRBJ2-2, with D perhaps matching TRBD1 (5 bases). The V gene's germline CDR1 is MDHEN and CDR2 SYDVKM. The germline V and J ends were trimmed by 7 bases and 7 bases, with 19 bases remaining between them. This CDR3 comprises 15 residues. The CDR3 nucleotides read TGTGCCAGCATGAATAGGGGTTTCGTTATCGGGGAGCTGTTTTTT. Translated, it gives CASMNRGFVIGELFF.

The chain joins TRBV20-1 to TRBJ1-2, with TRBD1 matching over 7 bases. V was pared by 2 bases and J by 2 bases, with 11 bases of the junction left unmatched. Looked up from germline, CDR1 is DFQATT and CDR2 is SNEGSKA (reference sequence). The CDR3 length is 16 residues. In DNA form, the CDR3 reads TGCAGTGCTAGATCGGCCGGGACAGCGAGAAACTATGGCTACACCTTC. Translation: CSARSAGTARNYGYTF.

The V gene is TRBV10-3, the J gene TRBJ1-2; 7 nucleotides agree with TRBD1. V was pared by 8 bases and J by 1 base, with 10 bases of the junction left unmatched. Per germline, CDR1 ENHRY and CDR2 SYGVKD. The CDR3 totals 15 residues. CDR3: CAIYSRDRSNYGYTF. The CDR3 region has the DNA TGTGCCATCTATTCCCGGGACAGAAGTAACTATGGCTACACCTTC.